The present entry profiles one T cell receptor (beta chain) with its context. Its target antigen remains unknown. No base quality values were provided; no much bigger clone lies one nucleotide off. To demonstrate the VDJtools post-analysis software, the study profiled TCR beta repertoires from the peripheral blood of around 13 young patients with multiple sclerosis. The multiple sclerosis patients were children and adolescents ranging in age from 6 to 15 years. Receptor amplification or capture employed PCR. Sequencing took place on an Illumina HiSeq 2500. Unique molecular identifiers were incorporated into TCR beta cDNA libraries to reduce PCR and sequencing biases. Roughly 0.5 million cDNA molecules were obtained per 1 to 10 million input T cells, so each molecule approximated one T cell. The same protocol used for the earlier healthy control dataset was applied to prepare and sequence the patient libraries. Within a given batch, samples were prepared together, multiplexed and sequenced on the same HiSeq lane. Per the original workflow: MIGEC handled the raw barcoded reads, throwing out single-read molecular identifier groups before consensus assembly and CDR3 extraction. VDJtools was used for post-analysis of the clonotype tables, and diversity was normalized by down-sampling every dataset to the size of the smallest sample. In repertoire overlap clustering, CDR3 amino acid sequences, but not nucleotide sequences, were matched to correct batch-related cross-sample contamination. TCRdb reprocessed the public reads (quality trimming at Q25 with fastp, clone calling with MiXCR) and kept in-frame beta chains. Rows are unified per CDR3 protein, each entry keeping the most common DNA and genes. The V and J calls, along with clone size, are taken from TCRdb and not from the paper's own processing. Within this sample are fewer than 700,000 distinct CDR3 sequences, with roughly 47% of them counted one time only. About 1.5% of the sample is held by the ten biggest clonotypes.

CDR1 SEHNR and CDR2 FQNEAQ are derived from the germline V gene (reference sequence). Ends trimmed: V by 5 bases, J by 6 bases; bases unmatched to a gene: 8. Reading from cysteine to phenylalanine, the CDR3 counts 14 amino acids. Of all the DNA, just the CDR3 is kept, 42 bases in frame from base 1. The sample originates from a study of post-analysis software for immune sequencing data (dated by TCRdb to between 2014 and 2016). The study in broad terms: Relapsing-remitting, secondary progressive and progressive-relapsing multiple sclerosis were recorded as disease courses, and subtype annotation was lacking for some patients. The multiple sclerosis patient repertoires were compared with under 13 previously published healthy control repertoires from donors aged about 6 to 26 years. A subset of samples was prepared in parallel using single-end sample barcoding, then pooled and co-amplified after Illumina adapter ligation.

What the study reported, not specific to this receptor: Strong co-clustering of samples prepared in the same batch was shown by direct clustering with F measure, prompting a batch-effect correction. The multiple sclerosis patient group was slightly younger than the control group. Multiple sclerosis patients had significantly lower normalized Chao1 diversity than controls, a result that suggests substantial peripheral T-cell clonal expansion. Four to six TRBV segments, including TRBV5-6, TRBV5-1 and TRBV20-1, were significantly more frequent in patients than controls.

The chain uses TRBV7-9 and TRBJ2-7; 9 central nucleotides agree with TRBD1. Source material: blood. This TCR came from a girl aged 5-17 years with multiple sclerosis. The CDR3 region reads CASSKRQGEIEQYF. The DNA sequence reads TGTGCCAGCAGCAAGAGACAGGGGGAGATCGAGCAGTACTTC.